The next 3 T cell receptor beta chains were all read from a single sample in a study of radiotherapy plus CTLA-4 blockade in lung cancer. Clones were read by immunoSEQ multiplex PCR, and TCRdb kept only the in-frame ones, dropping some. The repertoire holds 130,000 or so clones, 70% to 90% seen once, with approximately 6.6% in the top ten. The specimen was peripheral blood, collected from a patient treated with radiotherapy plus ipilimumab. Receptors originate from a human donor with non-small cell lung cancer that progressed on radiotherapy plus ipilimumab.

The rearrangement joins TRBV12-2 to TRBJ1-4; no DNA check was done on the table's D call, TRBD1. TRBV12-2 is designated a pseudogene. This CDR3 region has 14 residues. The CDR3 bases are TGTGCAAGTCGCTTAGACATCCAGGGCGAAAAACTGTTTTTT. This encodes CASRLDIQGEKLFF.

This chain joins TRBV7-8 and TRBJ2-7; possible D gene TRBD2, 5 bases. From germline, CDR1 is SGHVS and CDR2 FQNEAQ. CDR3 length: 18 amino acids. Trimming took off 2 bases at V and 0 bases at J, with 20 bases between the two ends. CDR3 DNA: TGTGCCAGCAGCTTATTGTTGGGTGGAGGTTTTGACTCCTACGAGCAGTACTTC. This encodes CASSLLLGGGFDSYEQYF.

The count of this clone is one. The V call is TRBV5-6, the J call TRBJ2-6, with 7 nucleotides matching TRBD1. The CDR3 contains 19 residues. Germline V CDR1 and CDR2: SGHDT, YYEEEE. J gave up 0 bases and V 0 bases, and 9 bases lay outside the gene matches. CDR3 in DNA: TGTGCCAGCAGCTTGGACGAGAGGGGGCTTCACTCTGGGGCCAACGTCCTGACTTTC. It is translated as CASSLDERGLHSGANVLTF.